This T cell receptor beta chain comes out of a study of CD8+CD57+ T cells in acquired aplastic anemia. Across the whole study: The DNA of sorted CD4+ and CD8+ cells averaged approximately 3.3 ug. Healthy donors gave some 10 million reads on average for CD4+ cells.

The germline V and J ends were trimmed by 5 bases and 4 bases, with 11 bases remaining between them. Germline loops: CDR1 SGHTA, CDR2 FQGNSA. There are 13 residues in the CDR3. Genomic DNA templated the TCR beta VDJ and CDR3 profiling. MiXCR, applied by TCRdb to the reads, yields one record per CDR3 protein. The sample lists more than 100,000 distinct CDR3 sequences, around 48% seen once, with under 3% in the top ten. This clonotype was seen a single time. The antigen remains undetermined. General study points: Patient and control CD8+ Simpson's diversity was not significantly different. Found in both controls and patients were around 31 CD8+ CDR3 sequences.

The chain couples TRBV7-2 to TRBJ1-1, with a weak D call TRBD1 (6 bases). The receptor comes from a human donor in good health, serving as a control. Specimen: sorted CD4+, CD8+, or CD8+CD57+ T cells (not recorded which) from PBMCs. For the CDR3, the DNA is TGTGCCAGCAGCCGACAGGAAGGCACTGAAGCTTTCTTT. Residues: CASSRQEGTEAFF.